This TCR beta chain was documented in a study of CD8 T cells in ankylosing spondylitis. Study results and caveats: The study identified a TCR beta motif of seven or eight highly homologous variants that appeared characteristic of ankylosing spondylitis blood. Past research had described some motif variants in reactive arthritis synovial fluid and blood.

About this clonotype itself: Antigen unknown.

TCRdb reanalysed the 5' RACE reads using MiXCR and keeps one entry per CDR3 protein. The table records about 130,000 distinct CDR3 sequences, under 20% of them present only once. J was trimmed by 0 bases and V by 1 base; bases with no gene match: 5. The CDR3 length is 18 residues. The germline V gene has CDR1 LNHNV and CDR2 YYDKDF (reference sequence). The chain carries TRBV15 and TRBJ2-2; 10 bases map to TRBD2. Material for sequencing was blood, either unsorted or a sorted T cell fraction (not recorded which). This receptor was taken from a male donor with ankylosing spondylitis. CDR3 protein: CATSRAPSGRSNTGELFF. The CDR3 bases are TGTGCCACCAGCAGAGCGCCTAGCGGGAGATCGAACACCGGGGAGCTGTTTTTT.